These 14 T cell receptor beta chains originate from one sample sequenced in a study of OX40 agonist ivuxolimab in advanced cancers. Using immunoSEQ multiplex PCR, the repertoire was profiled, and TCRdb retains in-frame clones only, with some absent. Among tens of thousands of clones listed, 84% were seen once. The sample was CD4+ or CD8+ T cells sorted from blood, taken in a trial of the OX40 agonist ivuxolimab. Source of these receptors: an adult with an advanced solid tumor such as melanoma, head and neck, liver or kidney cancer.

The chain uses TRBV11-2 and TRBJ1-4; D remains unclear. The V and J ends lost 7 bases and 5 bases respectively, with 8 bases between them. This CDR3 is 12 amino acids long. CDR1 is SGHAT and CDR2 is FQNNGV in the germline V gene. CDR3 sequence: CASKGWNEKLFF. The DNA of the CDR3 is TGTGCCAGCAAGGGATGGAATGAAAAACTGTTTTTT.

The genes are TRBV4-2 and TRBJ2-7, with D perhaps TRBD1 (5 bases). With 0 bases removed from V and 2 bases from J, the gap between germline ends came to 20 bases. CDR1 is LGHNA, CDR2 YNFKEQ, per germline. The CDR3 runs to 18 residues. The CDR3 is CASSQDLPRALRAYEQYF. The CDR3 nucleotides read TGTGCCAGCAGCCAAGATCTGCCCAGGGCGTTACGAGCCTACGAGCAGTACTTC.

This chain uses TRBV4-1 with TRBJ2-3, with 8 bases fitting TRBD1. Trimming took 2 bases from V and 4 from J; bases not matched to a gene: 5. The CDR3 contains 15 residues. Germline CDR1 and CDR2: MGHRA and YSYEKL. This chain's CDR3 is CASSQRTGNADTQYF. The CDR3 coding sequence is TGCGCCAGCAGCCAACGGACAGGGAACGCAGATACGCAGTATTTT.

The V and J genes are TRBV11-3 and TRBJ2-1, with D hard to call. The CDR3 contains 12 residues. Trimming shortened V by 5 bases and J by 9 bases, and 11 bases separated the two germline ends. The germline gives CDR1 SGHNT, CDR2 YENEEA. The CDR3 protein is CASSLRLGEQFF. CDR3 nucleotide sequence: TGTGCCAGCAGCCTCCGCCTCGGTGAGCAGTTCTTC.

The V and J genes are TRBV6-6 and TRBJ2-7; 9 bases map to TRBD1. Germline V gives CDR1 MNHNY, CDR2 SVGAGI (reference sequence). V trimming: 2 bases; J trimming: 2 bases; junction bases outside the gene matches: 1. This CDR3 is built from 14 residues. This chain's CDR3 is CASSYGTGTYEQYF. The CDR3 DNA follows: TGTGCCAGCAGTTACGGGACAGGGACCTACGAGCAGTACTTC.

The gene calls are TRBV18 and TRBJ1-4; a weak D match, TRBD1 (6 bases). This CDR3 region has 16 residues. Per germline, CDR1 KGHSH and CDR2 LQKENI. Trimming pared 5 bases from V and 0 bases from J, leaving 13 bases between. CDR3 DNA sequence: TGTGCCAGCTCATCCCTACAGGGCACAACTAATGAAAAACTGTTTTTT. The encoded protein is CASSSLQGTTNEKLFF. The entire variable domain, with the rest obtained from reference TRBV18 and TRBJ1-4, is as follows: NAGVMQNPRHLVRRRGQEARLRCSPMKGHSHVYWYRQLPEEGLKFMVYLQKENIIDESGMPKERFSAEFPKEGPSILRIQQVVRGDSAAYFCASSSLQGTTNEKLFFGSGTQLSVL.

This rearrangement joins TRBV18 to TRBJ2-1, with TRBD2 identical over 12 bases. Per the germline V gene, CDR1 is KGHSH and CDR2 is LQKENI. The CDR3 contains 17 residues. With 2 bases clipped from V and 2 bases from J, the junction kept 4 bases outside the gene matches. DNA for the CDR3: TGTGCCAGCTCACCAAGGCTAGCGGGAGGGACCTACAATGAGCAGTTCTTC. It codes for CASSPRLAGGTYNEQFF.

This clone was seen a few times. The chain employs TRBV10-3 and TRBJ1-1; maybe TRBD1 (5 bases). The V and J ends lost 5 bases and 1 base respectively, with 11 bases between them. The CDR3 runs to 14 residues. Germline V lookup: CDR1 ENHRY, CDR2 SYGVKD. CDR3 nucleotides: TGTGCCATCAGTTCCTTCAGGGAGAACACTGAAGCTTTCTTT. It is translated as CAISSFRENTEAFF.

CDR3 DNA sequence: TGTGCCAGCAGCTTAGGGGGACAGTATGAAGCTTTCTTT. This encodes CASSLGGQYEAFF. The J gene is TRBJ1-1, the V gene TRBV7-8, with 7 bases lining up with TRBD1. V lost 1 base to trimming and J lost 7 bases; unmatched junction nucleotides: 3. The germline gives CDR1 SGHVS, CDR2 FQNEAQ. The CDR3 runs to 13 residues.

This chain connects TRBV21-1 to TRBJ2-7; the table's D call, TRBD1, has no DNA check behind it. TRBV21-1 is deemed a pseudogene. The CDR3 sequence is 12 residues long. The DNA for the CDR3 is TGTGCCAGCCCGACAGTTGCCTACGAGCAGTACTTC. Its translation is CASPTVAYEQYF.

The V gene is TRBV6-5, the J gene TRBJ1-5; D not certain. Germline V gene data show CDR1 as MNHEY and CDR2 as SVGAGI. The CDR3 spans 13 residues. The V end lost 6 bases, the J end lost 0 bases, and 6 bases lay between the germline ends. The CDR3 region has the DNA TGTGCCAGCAGGCTCTATAGCAATCAGCCCCAGCATTTT. Protein product: CASRLYSNQPQHF.

The chain is built from TRBV19 and TRBJ2-3; 9 nucleotides align to TRBD2. This CDR3 region has 14 residues. CDR1 is LNHDA, CDR2 SQIVND, per germline (reference sequence). The V segment lost 5 bases and the J segment 3 bases; nucleotides outside the gene matches: 3. CDR3 region: CASSVGLATDTQYF. The CDR3 DNA follows: TGTGCCAGTAGTGTCGGACTAGCGACAGATACGCAGTATTTT. Combining the CDR3 with reference TRBV19 and TRBJ2-3 gives the whole variable domain DGGITQSPKYLFRKEGQNVTLSCEQNLNHDAMYWYRQDPGQGLRLIYYSQIVNDFQKGDIAEGYSVSREKKESFPLTVTSAQKNPTAFYLCASSVGLATDTQYFGPGTRLTVL.

The V call is TRBV18, the J call TRBJ1-1; 7 nucleotides align to TRBD1. CDR3 length: 16 residues. Germline lookup yields CDR1 KGHSH and CDR2 LQKENI. Trimming removed 6 bases from V and 0 bases from J; junction bases left unmatched: 10. The CDR3 DNA sequence: TGTGCCAGCTCTCGTGAGGGGGCTGGCATGAACACTGAAGCTTTCTTT. It yields the protein CASSREGAGMNTEAFF.

The chain carries TRBV7-2 and TRBJ2-5, with 11 bases identical to TRBD2. The last part of the DNA fits TRBJ2-7 better; the J call may be wrong. CDR1 SGHTA and CDR2 FQGNSA come from the germline V gene. The length of the CDR3 is 17 residues. The CDR3 protein is CASSLRLAGGSTYEQYF. The CDR3 bases are TGTGCCAGCAGCTTAAGGCTAGCGGGAGGCTCTACCTACGAGCAGTACTTC.